This record covers a single TCR beta chain. It lacks a known antigen. No much larger clone is present one base from it, and per-base qualities are unavailable. A MiSeq instrument was used for deep resolution sequencing, which targeted depths ranging from 1 in 1 million up to 1 in 200,000 T cells, with coverage averaging 10x for each clonotype. The immunoSEQ hsTCRB Kit was used to generate the TCR beta libraries. The authors' analysis ran thus. ImmunoSEQ Data Assistant and ImmunoSEQ Analyzer were used for data analysis, and V, D and J genes were assigned according to IMGT definitions. Clonality, which ranges from 0 to 1, was calculated by subtracting the normalized Shannon entropy of productive rearrangement frequencies from one. Only overrepresented clonotypes making up at least 0.05% of each patient's repertoire were included in the public clonotype analysis. Thirteen age-matched healthy donor repertoires from immuneACCESS were used as controls for clonality. What TCRdb holds here is the immuneACCESS table cut down to in-frame rearrangements. Part of the clones is not present; checked against another copy, under half of the missing clones reflect an unresolved V gene, and the others are unexplained. Clone size and V and J calls were adopted from that table, with D and trimming inferred from the DNA. Within this sample are 120,000 to 150,000 clones, with approximately 89% of them counted one time only. The ten biggest clones cover 11% of the sample.

The data were taken from a study of cytotoxic CD8 clonotypes in ibrutinib-treated CLL (dated by TCRdb to the early 2020s). About the full investigation: The cohort was composed of 11 relapsed/refractory and about 15 treatment-naive patients; IGHV unmutated status was identified in 17 patients. On average, each sample yielded around 230,000 productive templates and 94,082 productive rearrangements. Cryopreserved peripheral blood mononuclear cells were collected at three points: before therapy, at response, and at either sustained remission or disease progression. Every sample from remission and from progressive disease was obtained while the patients were still on ibrutinib. Partial responses were observed in about 25 patients and complete responses in 2; after a median follow-up of around 68 months, remission was maintained in roughly 15 patients and progression was observed in approximately twelve. The response samples were drawn at a median of roughly twelve months into treatment, with a range of about 6 to 36 months. Of the 90 or so participants in the trial, roughly 26 had longitudinal samples available.

Results the study describes overall, beyond this receptor: At ibrutinib response clonality went up, during sustained remission it held steady, and at progression it dropped back toward baseline. Sustained-remission and progressing patients did not have matched sampling times, and lymph node repertoires were not examined. Baseline clonality was found to be higher than that of age-matched healthy donors and was strongly correlated with circulating CD8+ T-cell counts. Public clonotypes were found to be uncommon and were observed to contract or remain stable during treatment; the increase in clonality was shown to reflect expansion of private clonotypes at ibrutinib response.

Unmatched junction bases come to 7, with V trimmed by 5 bases and J by 1 base. Spanning cysteine to phenylalanine, the CDR3 consists of 16 amino acids. The retained sequence is limited to the CDR3, 48 bases, with the frame set at the first base. Per the germline V gene, SGHVS is the CDR1 and FQNEAQ is the CDR2. Explained via the paper, the time point label denotes: about twelve months on ibrutinib. For TCR beta library preparation, about 2 micrograms of genomic DNA were extracted from the cryopreserved PBMCs. Longitudinal blood samples from CLL patients on ibrutinib monotherapy underwent high-throughput TCR beta sequencing. The patients were enrolled in a single-center, open-label phase 2 trial of ibrutinib monotherapy.

The source was PBMCs, collected after 12 months of ibrutinib treatment. The TCR sequence derives from a human donor with chronic lymphocytic leukemia. The rearranged chain carries TRBV7-8 and TRBJ2-1, and 8 junction bases match TRBD2. The DNA is as follows: TGTGCCAGCAGCCAAGGTACTAGCGGATCCTACAATGAGCAGTTCTTC. This encodes CASSQGTSGSYNEQFF.